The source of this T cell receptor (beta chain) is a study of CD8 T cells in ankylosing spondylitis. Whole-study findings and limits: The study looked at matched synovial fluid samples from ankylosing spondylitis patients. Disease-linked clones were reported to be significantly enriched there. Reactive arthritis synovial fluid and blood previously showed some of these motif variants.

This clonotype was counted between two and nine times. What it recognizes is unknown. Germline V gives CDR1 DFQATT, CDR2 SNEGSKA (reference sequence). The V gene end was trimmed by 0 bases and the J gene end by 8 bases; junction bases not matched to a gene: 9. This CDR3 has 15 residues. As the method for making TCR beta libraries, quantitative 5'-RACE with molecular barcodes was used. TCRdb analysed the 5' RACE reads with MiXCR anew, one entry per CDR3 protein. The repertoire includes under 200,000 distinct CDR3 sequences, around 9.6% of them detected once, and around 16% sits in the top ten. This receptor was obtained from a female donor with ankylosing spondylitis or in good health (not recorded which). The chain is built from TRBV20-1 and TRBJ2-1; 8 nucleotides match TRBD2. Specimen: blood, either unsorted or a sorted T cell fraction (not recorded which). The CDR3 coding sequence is TGCAGTGCTAGAGATGAGCAGCGGGAGATGTATGAGCAGTTCTTC. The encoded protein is CSARDEQREMYEQFF.